The 5 T cell receptor beta chains below were found in one sample sequenced in a study of T cell repertoires in cytomegalovirus infection. These TCRs are of unknown antigen specificity. TCRdb re-called the reads through MiXCR, storing one row per CDR3 protein. The sample holds roughly 570,000 distinct CDR3 sequences, almost 40% seen once. The source was cultured PBMCs, collected from culture after CMV antigen stimulation. The receptors stem from a human donor in good health (CMV status not recorded). Some clones in this sample may be carry-over from other donors' samples.

J is TRBJ1-1 and V is TRBV7-4, with D tentatively TRBD1 (5 bases). Between the trimmed V and J ends, which lost 2 bases and 3 bases, there was a span of 10 bases. Germline V CDR1 and CDR2: SGHVT, SQSDAQ. The CDR3 contains 14 residues. The CDR3, as DNA: TGTGCCAGCAGCTTAATCCGGGGGGACACTGAAGCTTTCTTT. It codes for CASSLIRGDTEAFF.

This clonotype was seen more than once but under ten times. The chain couples TRBV7-6 to TRBJ1-2; possible D gene TRBD1, 5 bases. The CDR3 is 13 amino acids. CDR1 and CDR2 (germline): SGHVS, FNYEAQ. The germline V and J ends were trimmed by 5 bases and 8 bases, with 15 bases remaining between them. This chain's CDR3 is CASSPGGMEGYTF. As DNA, the CDR3 is TGTGCCAGCAGCCCGGGGGGGATGGAAGGCTACACCTTC.

The CDR3 protein is CASSSSLGQETQYF. DNA for the CDR3: TGTGCCAGCAGCTCCTCCTTGGGCCAAGAGACCCAGTACTTC. The chain carries TRBV7-2 and TRBJ2-5; D uncertain. Germline CDR1 SGHTA, CDR2 FQGNSA. CDR3 length: 14 amino acids. V lost 4 bases, J lost 1 base, and 10 bases lay in between.

This clonotype showed up just once. This chain joins TRBV11-2 and TRBJ2-1; TRBD2 aligns across 10 bases. The V gene's germline CDR1 is SGHAT and CDR2 FQNNGV. The CDR3 runs to 17 residues. Unmatched junction bases numbered 4, after V lost 2 bases and J lost 0 bases. The chain's CDR3 is CASSLIGLADSYNEQFF. CDR3 bases: TGTGCCAGCAGCTTAATCGGACTAGCGGACTCCTACAATGAGCAGTTCTTC.

This chain connects TRBV5-6 to TRBJ1-2; 7 bases are shared with TRBD1. The germline V gene has CDR1 SGHDT and CDR2 YYEEEE. The CDR3 loop spans 16 amino acids. The trim removed 0 bases at V and 0 bases at J, leaving 5 bases unmatched. The CDR3 DNA reads TGTGCCAGCAGCTTGGAGGGGGCCGCGACTAACTATGGCTACACCTTC. This sequence encodes CASSLEGAATNYGYTF.